One and the same sample provided the 25 T cell receptor beta chains below, sequenced in a study of T cells in Graves' hyperthyroidism and ophthalmopathy. TCR beta CDR3 sequences were amplified from RNA transcripts. The TCR CDR3 was amplified in a first-round RT-PCR using the HTBI primer set. TCRdb re-called the multiplex PCR reads with MiXCR, one entry per CDR3 protein. This sample yields roughly 700,000 distinct CDR3 sequences, of which roughly 32% are seen a single time; more than 25% belongs to the top ten. The sample comprised blood. The receptors derive from a middle-aged woman with Graves' hyperthyroidism.

The sample holds many counts of this clonotype. V usage is TRBV4-1 and J usage is TRBJ1-2; no definite D call. V was cut by 0 bases and J by 11 bases, with 7 bases left in between. The CDR3 spans 11 residues. Looked up from germline, CDR1 is MGHRA and CDR2 is YSYEKL. Here the CDR3 reads CASSQEQRYTF. CDR3 coding DNA: TGCGCCAGCAGCCAAGAACAGCGGTACACCTTC.

This chain links TRBV20-1 with TRBJ1-1; 8 nucleotides align to TRBD1. The CDR3 has 15 amino acids. Losses at the gene ends were 1 base for V and 3 bases for J; bases not matched to a gene: 7. Per germline, CDR1 DFQATT and CDR2 SNEGSKA (reference sequence). CDR3 region: CSARAQGALYTEAFF. In DNA, the CDR3 is TGCAGTGCTAGAGCCCAGGGGGCCCTGTACACTGAAGCTTTCTTT.

This clonotype was observed at least ten times. J is TRBJ1-1 and V is TRBV7-2; D is ambiguous. The CDR3 has 16 residues. V lost 5 bases and J 3 bases, leaving 19 bases between the germline ends. The germline CDR1 and CDR2 sequences are SGHTA and FQGNSA. CDR3 protein: CASSPHMTDLDTEAFF. The CDR3 DNA reads as TGTGCCAGCAGCCCGCACATGACGGACCTGGACACTGAAGCTTTCTTT.

At least ten counts were recorded for this clonotype. The chain's CDR3 is CASTATSESSGANVLTF. CDR3 sequence (DNA): TGTGCCAGCACCGCGACTAGCGAGAGCTCTGGGGCCAACGTCCTGACTTTC. J is TRBJ2-6 and V is TRBV7-9; 8 bases are a match to TRBD2. The junction had 8 bases not matched to a gene; V was cut back by 7 bases and J by 0 bases. Germline V gives CDR1 SEHNR, CDR2 FQNEAQ (reference sequence). This CDR3 region has 17 residues.

The chain links TRBV10-3 to TRBJ1-6; D unclear. The CDR3 is 14 amino acids. V shed 6 bases and J shed 7 bases, with 13 bases lying between them. CDR1 ENHRY and CDR2 SYGVKD come from the germline V gene. For the CDR3, the DNA is TGTGCCATCAGAAGCTGGTCGGGAAATTCACCCCTCCACTTT. This translates into CAIRSWSGNSPLHF.

This rearrangement joins TRBV20-1 to TRBJ2-7; 10 nucleotides line up with TRBD1. Looked up from germline, CDR1 is DFQATT and CDR2 is SNEGSKA (reference sequence). Trimming at V came to 6 bases and at J to 3 bases, leaving 2 bases not matched to a gene. This CDR3 comprises 12 residues. CDR3 sequence reads: CSAGQGFYEQYF. Written as DNA, the CDR3 is TGCAGTGCGGGACAGGGGTTCTACGAGCAGTACTTC.

This clonotype was observed many times. The rearrangement joins TRBV10-3 to TRBJ1-5, with 12 positions matching TRBD1. J was trimmed by 4 bases and V by 10 bases; bases with no gene match: 14. Germline V CDR1 and CDR2: ENHRY, SYGVKD. The CDR3 runs to 17 residues. The chain's CDR3 is CASGTGRDRGLNQPQHF. CDR3 nucleotide sequence: TGTGCCAGCGGTACGGGAAGGGACAGGGGGCTTAATCAGCCCCAGCATTTT.

This clonotype has a count of ten or more. The chain is built from TRBV29-1 and TRBJ1-2, with D tentatively TRBD1 (5 bases). The CDR3 has 13 residues. The V and J ends lost 4 bases and 4 bases respectively, with 13 bases between them. Germline V lookup: CDR1 SQVTM, CDR2 ANQGSEA. CDR3 region: CSVGTGTAYGYTF. Written as DNA, the CDR3 is TGCAGCGTTGGGACCGGGACGGCCTATGGCTACACCTTC.

This clonotype showed up many times. This sequence joins TRBV10-3 and TRBJ1-2; D gene ambiguous. The CDR3 loop spans 14 amino acids. V lost 3 bases, J lost 8 bases, and 16 bases lay in between. Germline V gene sequence: CDR1 ENHRY, CDR2 SYGVKD. CDR3: CAISETDQGVGYTF. As DNA, the CDR3 is TGTGCCATCAGTGAAACGGACCAAGGCGTGGGCTACACCTTC.

This clonotype has at least ten counts. The chain uses TRBV7-2 and TRBJ1-2; the match to TRBD1 covers 12 bases. The CDR3 spans 16 residues. Looked up from germline, CDR1 is SGHTA and CDR2 is FQGNSA. With 5 bases clipped from V and 8 bases from J, the junction kept 12 bases outside the gene matches. In DNA form, the CDR3 reads TGTGCCAGCAGCGACAATATGGGACAGGGGGCAGGAGGCTACACCTTC. Translation: CASSDNMGQGAGGYTF.

This clonotype was seen at least ten times. CDR3 protein: CASSHGQADTEAFF. The DNA of the CDR3 is TGTGCCAGCAGCCACGGACAGGCGGACACTGAAGCTTTCTTT. The V and J genes are TRBV12-3 or TRBV12-4 and TRBJ1-1, with 7 nucleotides matching TRBD1. The CDR3 runs to 14 residues. Trimming took 6 bases from V and 3 from J; bases not matched to a gene: 7.

The J gene is TRBJ1-2, the V gene TRBV28, with a weak D call TRBD1 (5 bases). Germline loops: CDR1 MDHEN, CDR2 SYDVKM. The CDR3 is 17 amino acids. The V end was cut by 4 bases, the J end by 0 bases, with 18 bases between. The CDR3 reads CASSSGGGEGPNYGYTF. CDR3 nucleotide sequence: TGTGCCAGCAGTTCCGGAGGCGGCGAGGGACCTAACTATGGCTACACCTTC.

This clonotype was counted at least ten times. The chain carries TRBV29-1 and TRBJ1-3; D unclear. V shed 7 bases and J shed 4 bases, with 11 bases lying between them. The CDR3 is 12 amino acids. Looked up from germline, CDR1 is SQVTM and CDR2 is ANQGSEA. CDR3 region: CSAQMQGNTIYF. CDR3 DNA: TGCAGCGCCCAAATGCAAGGAAACACCATATATTTT.

This clonotype was counted at least ten times. The CDR3 reads CSVAPDRAYGYTF. The CDR3, as DNA: TGCAGCGTGGCCCCGGACAGGGCCTATGGCTACACCTTC. This chain uses TRBV29-1 with TRBJ1-2; 8 bases are a match to TRBD1. V lost 6 bases to trimming and J lost 4 bases; unmatched junction nucleotides: 7. This CDR3 is built from 13 residues. Germline lookup yields CDR1 SQVTM and CDR2 ANQGSEA. Filled out from reference TRBV29-1 and TRBJ1-2, the complete variable domain reads SAVISQKPSRDICQRGTSLTIQCQVDSQVTMMFWYRQQPGQSLTLIATANQGSEATYESGFVIDKFPISRPNLTFSTLTVSNMSPEDSSIYLCSVAPDRAYGYTFGSGTRLTVV.

At least ten counts were recorded for this clonotype. V usage is TRBV29-1 and J usage is TRBJ1-1; unclear D gene. V was trimmed by 1 base and J by 1 base, leaving 10 bases between them. The CDR3 consists of 14 residues. Per the germline V gene, CDR1 is SQVTM and CDR2 is ANQGSEA. CDR3 sequence (DNA): TGCAGCGTTGAAGGGGGTCAGGCGAACACTGAAGCTTTCTTT. This encodes CSVEGGQANTEAFF.

The gene calls are TRBV7-3 and TRBJ2-3; possibly TRBD1 or TRBD2 for D (6 bases each). The CDR3 extends over 15 amino acids. In germline, CDR1 is SGHTA, CDR2 FQGTGA. V lost 5 bases and J 7 bases, leaving 19 bases between the germline ends. The CDR3 protein is CASSQDGGQGNTQYF. CDR3 nucleotide sequence: TGTGCCAGCAGCCAAGATGGGGGGCAAGGGAATACGCAGTATTTT.

A single count supports this clonotype. Relative to the germline gene, one junction end is altered; a read error may explain this. J is TRBJ2-7 and V is TRBV13; D is perhaps TRBD2 (5 bases). The CDR3 totals 15 residues. From germline, CDR1 is PRHDT and CDR2 FYEKMQ (reference sequence). This chain's CDR3 is CASSRSGRASDEQYF. The CDR3 DNA is TGTGCCAGCAGCCGCAGCGGAAGGGCCTCCGACGAGCAGTACTTC.

This clonotype was recorded only once. The V gene is TRBV5-1, the J gene TRBJ1-1; 7 bases agree with TRBD1. Germline CDR1 SGHRS, CDR2 YFSETQ. The CDR3 has 16 amino acids. Germline trimming cut 2 bases from V and 6 bases from J; bases unmatched to any gene: 13. CDR3 protein: CASSLGQVSPGAEAFF. The CDR3 DNA reads as TGCGCCAGCAGCTTAGGACAGGTCTCTCCCGGCGCTGAAGCTTTCTTT. Using reference TRBV5-1 and TRBJ1-1 for the parts outside the CDR3, the full variable domain is KAGVTQTPRYLIKTRGQQVTLSCSPISGHRSVSWYQQTPGQGLQFLFEYFSETQRNKGNFPGRFSGRQFSNSRSEMNVSTLELGDSALYLCASSLGQVSPGAEAFFGQGTRLTVV.

This clonotype has only one observation. This chain connects TRBV5-1 to TRBJ1-5; 9 nucleotides agree with TRBD1. This CDR3 is 15 amino acids long. V was pared by 2 bases and J by 6 bases, with 6 bases of the junction left unmatched. Germline CDR1 reads SGHRS; CDR2 reads YFSETQ. The CDR3 reads CASSFTGGDSQPQHF. CDR3 DNA sequence: TGCGCCAGCAGCTTTACAGGGGGCGACTCTCAGCCCCAGCATTTT.

The chain couples TRBV25-1 to TRBJ1-1; 9 bases are shared with TRBD1. Per germline, CDR1 MGHDK and CDR2 SYGVNS. The CDR3 runs to 14 residues. The V gene end was trimmed by 8 bases and the J gene end by 4 bases; junction bases not matched to a gene: 8. CDR3 amino acids: CASPGTGRFTEAFF. In nucleotides, the CDR3 is TGTGCCAGCCCCGGGACAGGGAGGTTCACTGAAGCTTTCTTT.

The chain joins TRBV5-1 to TRBJ1-4; D gene ambiguous. V was cut by 5 bases and J by 5 bases, with 16 bases left in between. There are 15 residues in the CDR3. CDR1 SGHRS and CDR2 YFSETQ come from the germline V gene. The CDR3 DNA reads as TGCGCCAGCAGTTCTGCGGGCGCCTACAATGAAAAACTGTTTTTT. It is translated as CASSSAGAYNEKLFF.

This clonotype was seen at least ten times. The V gene is TRBV6-5, the J gene TRBJ1-6; D ambiguous. Germline V gene sequence: CDR1 MNHEY, CDR2 SVGAGI. CDR3 length equals 13 residues. V was trimmed by 8 bases and J by 9 bases, leaving 14 bases between them. The CDR3 loop reads CASWGGFGSPLHF. CDR3 nucleotides: TGTGCCAGCTGGGGAGGGTTCGGTTCACCCCTCCACTTT.

This clonotype was detected ten times or more. The V call is TRBV2, the J call TRBJ1-2, with 8 bases fitting TRBD1. The germline CDR1 and CDR2 sequences are SNHLY and FYNNEI. Trimming cost V 8 bases and J 4 bases; bases outside gene matches: 18. The CDR3 loop spans 17 amino acids. The CDR3 protein is CASHYSGGTAWAYGYTF. The CDR3 nucleotides are TGTGCCAGCCATTACTCAGGGGGCACTGCTTGGGCCTATGGCTACACCTTC.

The chain is built from TRBV7-6 and TRBJ1-1, with 8 bases that match TRBD1. The CDR3 is 15 amino acids. With 5 bases clipped from V and 3 bases from J, the junction kept 8 bases outside the gene matches. CDR1 and CDR2 (germline): SGHVS, FNYEAQ. In DNA, the CDR3 is TGTGCCAGCAGCCCCGGACAGGGCTCCTACACTGAAGCTTTCTTT. It codes for CASSPGQGSYTEAFF. Full variable domain (rest looked up from reference TRBV7-6 and TRBJ1-1): GAGVSQSPRYKVTKRGQDVALRCDPISGHVSLYWYRQALGQGPEFLTYFNYEAQQDKSGLPNDRFSAERPEGSISTLTIQRTEQRDSAMYRCASSPGQGSYTEAFFGQGTRLTVV.

This clonotype was seen many times. The V and J genes are TRBV25-1 and TRBJ1-4, with D maybe TRBD1 (5 bases). The V end lost 4 bases, the J end lost 8 bases, and 20 bases lay between the germline ends. This CDR3 region has 16 residues. Germline CDR1 and CDR2: MGHDK and SYGVNS. For the CDR3, the DNA is TGTGCCAGCAGTGTGGAGGGGATTGGGGGTCGGGAAAAACTGTTTTTT. This codes for CASSVEGIGGREKLFF.